Only a few counts were recorded for the clone carrying this TCR beta chain. This entry comes from a study of early T cells in non-severe SARS-CoV-2 infection. Study details: Chains from this unsorted whole-blood bulk RNA could not be paired.

MiXCR, run by TCRdb on the 5' RACE reads, gives a single entry per CDR3 protein. The data show about 64,000 distinct CDR3 sequences, 7% to 9.5% seen once. The CDR3 runs to 17 residues. Looked up from germline, CDR1 is SGHRS and CDR2 is YFSETQ. Trimming removed 2 bases from V and 1 base from J, with 15 bases in between. The chain carries TRBV5-1 and TRBJ2-2; D is possibly TRBD2 (5 bases). The sequencing here drew on whole blood, taken at baseline. The receptor was derived from an adult who was a healthcare worker with PCR-confirmed SARS-CoV-2 infection or an uninfected control (not recorded which). The CDR3 loop reads CASSFFGPGKNTGELFF. The CDR3 coding sequence is TGCGCCAGCAGCTTCTTTGGACCGGGAAAGAACACCGGGGAGCTGTTTTTT.